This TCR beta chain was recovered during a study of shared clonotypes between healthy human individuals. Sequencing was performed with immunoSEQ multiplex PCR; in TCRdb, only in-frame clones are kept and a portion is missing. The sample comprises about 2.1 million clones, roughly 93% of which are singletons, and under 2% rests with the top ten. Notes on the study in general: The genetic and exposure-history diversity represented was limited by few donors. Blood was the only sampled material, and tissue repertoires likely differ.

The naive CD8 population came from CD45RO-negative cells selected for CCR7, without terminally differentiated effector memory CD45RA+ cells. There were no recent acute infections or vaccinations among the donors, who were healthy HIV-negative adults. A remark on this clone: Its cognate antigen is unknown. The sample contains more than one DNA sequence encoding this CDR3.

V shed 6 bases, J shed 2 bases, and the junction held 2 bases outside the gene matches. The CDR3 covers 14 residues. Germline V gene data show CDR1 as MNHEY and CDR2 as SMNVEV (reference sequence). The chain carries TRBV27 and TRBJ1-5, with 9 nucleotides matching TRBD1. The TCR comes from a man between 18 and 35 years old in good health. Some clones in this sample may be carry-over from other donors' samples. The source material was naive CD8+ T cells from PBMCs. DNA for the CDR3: TGTGCCAGCAGGGACAGGGGAGGCAATCAGCCCCAGCATTTT. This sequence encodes CASRDRGGNQPQHF.